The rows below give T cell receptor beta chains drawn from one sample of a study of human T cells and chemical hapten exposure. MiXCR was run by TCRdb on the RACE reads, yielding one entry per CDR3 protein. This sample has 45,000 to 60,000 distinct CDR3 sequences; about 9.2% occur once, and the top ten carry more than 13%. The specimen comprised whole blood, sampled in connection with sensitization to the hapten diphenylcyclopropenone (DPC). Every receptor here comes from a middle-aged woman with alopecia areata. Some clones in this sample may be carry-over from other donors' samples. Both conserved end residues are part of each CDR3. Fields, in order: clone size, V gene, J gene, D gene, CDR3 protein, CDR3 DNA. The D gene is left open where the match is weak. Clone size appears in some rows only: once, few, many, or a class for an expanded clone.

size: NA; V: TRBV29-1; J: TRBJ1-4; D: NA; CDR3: CSGENDEKLFF; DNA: TGCAGCGGAGAGAATGATGAAAAACTGTTTTTT
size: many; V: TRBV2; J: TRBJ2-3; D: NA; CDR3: CASQTETTDTQYF; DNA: TGTGCCAGCCAGACAGAGACCACAGATACGCAGTATTTT
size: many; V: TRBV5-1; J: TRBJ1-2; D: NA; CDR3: CASSLERGNYGYTF; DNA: TGCGCCAGCAGCTTGGAACGAGGAAACTATGGCTACACCTTC
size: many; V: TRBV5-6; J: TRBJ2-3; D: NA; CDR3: CASSFTDTQYF; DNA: TGTGCCAGCAGCTTCACAGATACGCAGTATTTT
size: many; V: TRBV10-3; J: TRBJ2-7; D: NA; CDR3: CAISPRDTPSYEQYF; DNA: TGTGCCATAAGTCCCCGGGACACCCCTTCCTACGAGCAGTACTTC
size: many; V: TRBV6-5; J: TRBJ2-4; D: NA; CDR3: CASSYSPRENIQYF; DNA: TGTGCCAGCAGTTACAGCCCTCGGGAAAACATTCAGTACTTC
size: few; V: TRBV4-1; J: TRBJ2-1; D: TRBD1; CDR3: CASSVQGHEQFF; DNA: TGCGCCAGCAGCGTACAGGGGCATGAGCAGTTCTTC
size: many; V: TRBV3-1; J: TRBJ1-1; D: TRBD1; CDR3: CASSQHSPGQSEAFF; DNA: TGTGCCAGCAGCCAGCACAGCCCGGGACAGTCCGAAGCTTTCTTT
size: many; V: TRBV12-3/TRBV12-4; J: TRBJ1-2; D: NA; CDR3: CASSFTGTSRGYTF; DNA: TGTGCCAGCAGTTTTACCGGGACATCCCGTGGCTACACCTTC
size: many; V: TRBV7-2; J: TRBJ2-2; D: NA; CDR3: CASSPSGLNAGELFF; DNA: TGTGCCAGCAGCCCAAGTGGGCTAAACGCCGGGGAGCTGTTTTTT
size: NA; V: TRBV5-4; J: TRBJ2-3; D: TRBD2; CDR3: CASSLDLAGQYF; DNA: TGTGCCAGCAGCTTGGACCTAGCGGGGCAGTATTTT
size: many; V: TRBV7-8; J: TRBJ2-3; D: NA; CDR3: CASSTPRGGNDTQYF; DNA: TGTGCCAGCAGCACCCCAAGGGGGGGCAACGATACGCAGTATTTT
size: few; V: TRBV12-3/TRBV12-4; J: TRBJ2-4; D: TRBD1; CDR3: CASSATGQGDNIQYF; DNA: TGTGCCAGCAGTGCTACGGGACAGGGGGACAACATTCAGTACTTC
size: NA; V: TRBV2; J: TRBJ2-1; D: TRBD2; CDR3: CASSAFREGYNEQFF; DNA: TGTGCCAGCAGCGCCTTTCGGGAGGGGTACAATGAGCAGTTCTTC
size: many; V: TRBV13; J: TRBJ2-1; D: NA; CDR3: CASSLGRGFNKFF; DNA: TGTGCCAGCAGCCTAGGTCGGGGATTTAACAAGTTCTTC
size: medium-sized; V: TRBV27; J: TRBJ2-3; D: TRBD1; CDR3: CASSTGATDTQYF; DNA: TGTGCCAGCAGTACAGGGGCTACAGATACGCAGTATTTT
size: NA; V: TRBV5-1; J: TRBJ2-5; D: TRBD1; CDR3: CASWMDRVETQYF; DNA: TGCGCCAGCTGGATGGACAGGGTCGAGACCCAGTACTTC
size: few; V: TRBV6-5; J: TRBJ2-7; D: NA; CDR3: CASILRGEQYF; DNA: TGTGCCAGCATCTTACGGGGCGAGCAGTACTTC
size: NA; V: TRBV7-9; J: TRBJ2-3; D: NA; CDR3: CASSDPTRFSTDTQYF; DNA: TGTGCCAGCAGCGACCCAACGAGGTTTAGCACAGATACGCAGTATTTT
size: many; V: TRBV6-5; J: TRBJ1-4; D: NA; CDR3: CASSYDSGNEKLFF; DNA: TGTGCCAGCAGTTATGACAGTGGTAATGAAAAACTGTTTTTT
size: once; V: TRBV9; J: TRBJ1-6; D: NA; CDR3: CASSVGSSPLHF; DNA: TGTGCCAGCAGCGTAGGAAGCTCACCCCTCCACTTT
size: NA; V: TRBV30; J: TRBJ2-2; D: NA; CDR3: CAWSVGWNTGELFF; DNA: TGTGCCTGGAGTGTTGGATGGAACACCGGGGAGCTGTTTTTT
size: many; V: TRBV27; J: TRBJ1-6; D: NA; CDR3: CASSSRRGGSPLHF; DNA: TGTGCCAGCAGTTCCCGGAGGGGTGGTTCACCCCTCCACTTT
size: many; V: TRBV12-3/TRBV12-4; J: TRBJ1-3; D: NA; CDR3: CAGGHPGNTIYF; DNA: TGTGCCGGGGGACATCCTGGAAACACCATATATTTT